This TCR beta chain appears in the sequencing data of a study of blood T cell repertoires in COVID-19. Study in general: COVID-19 samples from acute and convalescent phases originated in the United States, Italy and Spain. From T cells, B-cell-depleted T cells, or PBMCs came the material, which was cDNA or gDNA.

Original analysis: Amplifying reference gene primers gave estimates of nucleated cell counts. Sequencing used immunoSEQ multiplex PCR; TCRdb keeps in-frame clones, though not all of them. V and J calls and clone size follow that table, whereas D and trimming were derived from the DNA. The data hold 150,000 to 200,000 clones, with 65% to 85% observed a single time. This clone showed up just once. CDR3 size: 11 residues. V was clipped by 4 bases and J by 4 bases, with 7 bases between them. Germline values: CDR1 SQVTM, CDR2 ANQGSEA. Sequenced material: peripheral blood. This receptor was taken from a man aged 60 to 69 with active or convalescent COVID-19. The gene calls are TRBV29-1 and TRBJ2-5; D perhaps matches TRBD2 (6 bases). CDR3 nucleotides: TGCAGCGTTGTGGGGGGAGAGACCCAGTACTTC. This sequence encodes CSVVGGETQYF.